This is a list of T cell receptor beta chains from one sample in a study of blood T cell repertoires in COVID-19. Data came from immunoSEQ multiplex PCR; TCRdb stores just in-frame clones and leaves some out. The sample shows approximately 47,000 clones, 86% of them seen only once. The sample consisted of peripheral blood. These receptors came from a woman aged 60-70 years with acute or convalescent COVID-19. Both conserved end residues are trimmed from each CDR3.

V: TRBV9; J: TRBJ2-5; CDR3: ASSVGLAGGQETQY
V: TRBV14; J: TRBJ1-1; CDR3: ASSQERVGGFEAF
V: TRBV20-1; J: TRBJ1-1; CDR3: SASPQAKAF
V: TRBV19; J: TRBJ1-2; CDR3: ASSAYGYT
V: TRBV19; J: TRBJ2-1; CDR3: ASSLRQAGEQF
V: TRBV19; J: TRBJ1-5; CDR3: ASRKETVTNQPQH
V: TRBV6-5; J: TRBJ2-7; CDR3: ASGDWSRYEQY
V: TRBV25-1; J: TRBJ1-1; CDR3: ASSTGAMGAF
V: TRBV7-9; J: TRBJ1-1; CDR3: ASSLDRTSGAEAF
V: TRBV3-1/TRBV3-2; J: TRBJ1-6; CDR3: ASSQAGQLNSPLH
V: TRBV25-1; J: TRBJ2-2; CDR3: ASSGGLVDTGELF
V: TRBV3-1/TRBV3-2; J: TRBJ1-3; CDR3: ASCRGSSGNTIY
V: TRBV19; J: TRBJ2-6; CDR3: ASTRQSSGANVLT
V: TRBV30; J: TRBJ1-6; CDR3: AWSQTGYNSPLH
V: TRBV29-1; J: TRBJ2-7; CDR3: SVEAPAGHSYEQY
V: TRBV5-1; J: TRBJ1-2; CDR3: ASSLAYQLDGYT
V: TRBV2; J: TRBJ1-6; CDR3: AGGTGISPLH
V: TRBV18; J: TRBJ1-5; CDR3: ASSPRGEGGNQPQH
V: TRBV19; J: TRBJ1-1; CDR3: ASRSPSLTEAF
V: TRBV6-1; J: TRBJ1-5; CDR3: ASSEHPPGQGTDQPQH
V: TRBV10-3; J: TRBJ2-1; CDR3: AITPGTSGVWNEQF
V: TRBV19; J: TRBJ2-6; CDR3: ASINRGSSGANVLT
V: TRBV4-1; J: TRBJ2-5; CDR3: ASSQEWTSGRDQETQY
V: TRBV10-3; J: TRBJ2-4; CDR3: AISDRESLAKNIQY
V: TRBV4-1; J: TRBJ1-1; CDR3: ASSPIPTGTSNTEAF
V: TRBV4-1; J: TRBJ1-2; CDR3: ASSHVRGANYGYT
V: TRBV6-5; J: TRBJ1-1; CDR3: ASSYSQGLNTEAF
V: TRBV5-1; J: TRBJ2-7; CDR3: ASSYDIFAYEQY
V: TRBV5-1; J: TRBJ2-7; CDR3: ASSLAGTGLDEQY
V: TRBV28; J: TRBJ1-2; CDR3: ASKPGAGPGYT
V: TRBV30; J: TRBJ2-2; CDR3: AWNFLARTGELF
V: TRBV5-1; J: TRBJ2-2; CDR3: ASSLGTGTQNTGELF
V: TRBV7-8; J: TRBJ2-7; CDR3: ASSSRTGGSYEQY
V: TRBV7-6; J: TRBJ1-5; CDR3: ASSFLRVRNQPQH
V: TRBV19; J: TRBJ1-6; CDR3: ASRSLDSSNSPLH
V: TRBV27; J: TRBJ2-5; CDR3: ASSFRLAGGIYQETQY
V: TRBV7-2; J: TRBJ2-7; CDR3: ASSLSSVHEQY
V: TRBV5-8; J: TRBJ2-7; CDR3: ASRQEEWQY
V: TRBV12-3/TRBV12-4; J: TRBJ1-2; CDR3: ASSPGQVYGYT
V: TRBV5-1; J: TRBJ1-2; CDR3: ASSLVTAGGYT
V: TRBV9; J: TRBJ1-5; CDR3: ASSEGQGQNQPQH
V: TRBV9; J: TRBJ1-4; CDR3: ASSVQGKVNEKLF
V: TRBV28; J: TRBJ1-2; CDR3: ASSLVSIYEVGYT
V: TRBV2; J: TRBJ1-4; CDR3: ASRSRVTNEKLF
V: TRBV2; J: TRBJ2-1; CDR3: ASTDLGGKNNEQF
V: TRBV15; J: TRBJ2-1; CDR3: ATSRDQINEQF